The rows below give T cell receptor beta chains drawn from one sample of a study of monozygotic twins with inflammatory bowel disease. TCRdb re-analyzed the 5' RACE reads; it lists each CDR3 protein once, without DNA. The sample data list about 130,000 distinct CDR3 sequences. Source material: blood. These receptors came from a human donor with ulcerative colitis or Crohn's disease, or a healthy co-twin of an affected twin (not recorded which). Both conserved end residues are part of each CDR3.

j_call: TRBJ2-1
v_call: TRBV11-1
cdr3_aa: CASSLWGTSGRYEQFF

j_call: TRBJ2-3
v_call: TRBV6-1
cdr3_aa: CASSALVSGRARGRDTQYF

j_call: TRBJ2-7
v_call: TRBV7-9
cdr3_aa: CASSLSGTSGYEQYF

j_call: TRBJ1-2
v_call: TRBV7-2
cdr3_aa: CASSPRTGLYGYTF

j_call: TRBJ1-5
v_call: TRBV18
cdr3_aa: CASSPQLDRTGNQPQHF

j_call: TRBJ1-1
v_call: TRBV27
cdr3_aa: CASSLNSTLSRAFF

j_call: TRBJ2-2
v_call: TRBV7-3
cdr3_aa: CASSLTGAEPTGELFF

j_call: TRBJ1-1
v_call: TRBV19
cdr3_aa: CASAKTHTPYTEAFF

j_call: TRBJ2-1
v_call: TRBV5-1
cdr3_aa: CASSLGTGEQFF

j_call: TRBJ2-1
v_call: TRBV7-3
cdr3_aa: CASSPRAGPYNEQFF

j_call: TRBJ2-3
v_call: TRBV7-2
cdr3_aa: CASSFTSGASTDTHYF

j_call: TRBJ2-7
v_call: TRBV7-9
cdr3_aa: CASSLAMSYEQYF

j_call: TRBJ2-7
v_call: TRBV20-1
cdr3_aa: CSAKREGRYEQYF

j_call: TRBJ2-2
v_call: TRBV25-1
cdr3_aa: CASSVQGHFTGELFF

j_call: TRBJ2-7
v_call: TRBV14
cdr3_aa: CASSQATGHFGEQYF

j_call: TRBJ2-1
v_call: TRBV5-1
cdr3_aa: CASSLVGGTNNEQFF

j_call: TRBJ1-5
v_call: TRBV12-3/TRBV12-4
cdr3_aa: CASSSRSSNQPQHF

j_call: TRBJ2-2
v_call: TRBV28
cdr3_aa: CASHGPNTGELFF

j_call: TRBJ2-7
v_call: TRBV20-1
cdr3_aa: CSARLGQFNYEQYF

j_call: TRBJ1-1
v_call: TRBV19
cdr3_aa: CASSMGAQGAAEAFF

j_call: TRBJ2-5
v_call: TRBV11-2
cdr3_aa: CASTRGTQETQYF

j_call: TRBJ2-1
v_call: TRBV28
cdr3_aa: CASSSNLRNEQFF

j_call: TRBJ1-1
v_call: TRBV10-1
cdr3_aa: CASRGGGTEAFF

j_call: TRBJ2-2
v_call: TRBV12-3/TRBV12-4
cdr3_aa: CASSLQGSTGELFF

j_call: TRBJ1-2
v_call: TRBV2
cdr3_aa: CASSGEGGNYGYTF

j_call: TRBJ1-2
v_call: TRBV9
cdr3_aa: CASSAVELDSIYGYTF

j_call: TRBJ2-5
v_call: TRBV5-1
cdr3_aa: CASSQAGAQETQYF

j_call: TRBJ2-2
v_call: TRBV29-1
cdr3_aa: CSARLSGLNTGELFF

j_call: TRBJ2-4
v_call: TRBV27
cdr3_aa: CASSFFQGDLAKNIQYF

j_call: TRBJ2-7
v_call: TRBV5-1
cdr3_aa: CASSLAGGSVYEQYF

j_call: TRBJ2-2
v_call: TRBV19
cdr3_aa: CASSIGTGELFF

j_call: TRBJ1-5
v_call: TRBV12-3/TRBV12-4
cdr3_aa: CASSWGQASSNQPQHF

j_call: TRBJ2-1
v_call: TRBV2
cdr3_aa: CASSDGTSFNEQFF

j_call: TRBJ2-1
v_call: TRBV20-1
cdr3_aa: CSARTPGLAGYDEQFF

j_call: TRBJ2-3
v_call: TRBV7-3
cdr3_aa: CASSPGLAGGDTQYF

j_call: TRBJ1-2
v_call: TRBV7-2
cdr3_aa: CASSSPGPFYGYTF